This TCR beta chain was identified during a study of OX40 agonist ivuxolimab in advanced cancers. For the study in its entirety: Ivuxolimab, which targeted the costimulatory receptor OX40 (CD134), was an agonistic, fully human IgG2 monoclonal antibody. Intravenous ivuxolimab was administered to patients every 2 weeks at six dose levels: 0.01, 0.1, 0.3, 1.5, 3 and 10 mg/kg. Of the approximately 50 patients in dose escalation, about 20 had hepatocellular carcinoma, around 15 had melanoma, 9 had renal cell carcinoma and 9 had head and neck cancer. The dose-escalation cohort was approximately 83% male with a mean age of approximately 60 years, ranging from roughly 23 to 90. Patients were allowed to have had prior anti-PD-1, anti-PD-L1 or anti-CTLA-4 therapy, and roughly 40% of the dose-escalation patients had previously received checkpoint inhibitors. Partial responses were achieved by three dose-escalation patients, of whom one had hepatocellular carcinoma and two had cutaneous melanoma. The point of sequencing TCRbeta in the periphery was to test whether ivuxolimab changed TCR sequence diversity and drove clonal T-cell expansion. The paper reports the monotherapy dose-escalation portion (N of about 56 patients) of the phase I ivuxolimab trial. On the study overall, not on this receptor specifically: At doses of 0.1 to 3.0 mg/kg, clonal expansion of both CD4+ and CD8+ T cells in blood was seen between baseline and week 6. After ivuxolimab, more expanded clones were found on average in CD8+ T cells than in CD4+ T cells. Partial responders in the 0.1-3.0 mg/kg groups had among the lowest normalized peripheral clonal expansion, especially among CD8+ T cells. Low levels of normalized T-cell clonal expansion were also seen in some patients who did not respond. Which antigens the clonally expanded peripheral T cells were specific for was not determined.

CDR1 is given as SGDLS and CDR2 as YYNGEE, both from the germline V gene. V lost 0 bases and J lost 3 bases; the stretch between them is 10 bases long. Counted from cysteine to phenylalanine, this CDR3 has 14 amino acids. The CDR3 DNA has 42 bases and is translated from base 1. Notes on this clone: Its antigen is not yet known. Base qualities are not provided; no much larger clone lies one nucleotide away.

The trial excluded patients who had a history of autoimmune disease or were on systemic immunosuppression. Peripheral blood for TCR sequencing was drawn from every dose cohort at baseline, at cycle 4 day 1 and at cycle 7 day 1. Samples came from an open-label, multicenter, first-in-human phase I dose-escalation trial of ivuxolimab. Adults with locally advanced or metastatic head and neck squamous cell, hepatocellular, melanoma or renal cell carcinoma were enrolled in the trial. Before TCR sequencing, CD4+ T cells and CD8+ T cells from peripheral blood were sorted into separate populations. For sequencing of the TCRbeta CDR3 region, genomic DNA was extracted from the sorted cells. TCRbeta CDR3 regions were sequenced using the immunoSEQ Assay. The immuneACCESS repertoire file appears here via TCRdb, limited to in-frame rearrangements. These files lack a portion of the clones; in checked studies, under half of the deficit traces to unresolved V genes, and the cause of the others is not known. The sample table shows about 79,000 clones, and approximately 85% are seen once. The top ten hold about 4% of the sample.

The chain employs TRBV9 and TRBJ2-7; a tentative D match to TRBD1 spans 6 bases. The source material was CD4+ or CD8+ T cells sorted from blood, sampled in a trial of the OX40 agonist ivuxolimab. This receptor was obtained from an adult with an advanced solid tumor such as melanoma, head and neck, liver or kidney cancer. This receptor has the CDR3 CASSVDSTGYEQYF. In nucleotides, the sequence is TGTGCCAGCAGCGTAGATTCGACAGGCTACGAGCAGTACTTC. The full variable domain, completed from the reference TRBV9 and TRBJ2-7 proteins outside the CDR3, reads DSGVTQTPKHLITATGQRVTLRCSPRSGDLSVYWYQQSLDQGLQFLIQYYNGEERAKGNILERFSAQQFPDLHSELNLSSLELGDSALYFCASSVDSTGYEQYFGPGTRLTVT.